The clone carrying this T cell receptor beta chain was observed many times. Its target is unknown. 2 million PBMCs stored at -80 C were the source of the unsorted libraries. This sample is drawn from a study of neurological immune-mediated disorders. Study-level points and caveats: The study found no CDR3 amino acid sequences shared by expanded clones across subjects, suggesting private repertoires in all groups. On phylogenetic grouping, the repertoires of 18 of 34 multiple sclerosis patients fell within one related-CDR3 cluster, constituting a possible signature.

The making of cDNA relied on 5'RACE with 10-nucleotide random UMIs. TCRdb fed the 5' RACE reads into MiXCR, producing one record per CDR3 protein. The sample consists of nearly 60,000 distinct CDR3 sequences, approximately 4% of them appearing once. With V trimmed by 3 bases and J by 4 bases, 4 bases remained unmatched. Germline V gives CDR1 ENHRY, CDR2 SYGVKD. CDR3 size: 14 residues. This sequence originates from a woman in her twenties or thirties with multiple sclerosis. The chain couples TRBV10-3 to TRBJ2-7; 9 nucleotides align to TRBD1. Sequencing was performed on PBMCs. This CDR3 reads CAISDPGTGYEQYF. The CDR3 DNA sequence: TGTGCCATCAGTGATCCCGGGACAGGGTACGAGCAGTACTTC.